This T cell receptor (beta chain) is from a study of Ad26.COV2.S vaccination and SARS-CoV-2 variants. This sample's treatment: roughly 18 received Ad26.COV2.S at low or high dose, single or two shots; roughly five received placebo; per-sample allocation not given. Sampling occurred on day 63 after the first vaccine or placebo injection. Produced via immunoSEQ multiplex PCR; TCRdb's table is partial and in-frame only. The sample consists of 300,000 to 400,000 clones, 88% of them appearing once. Germline CDR1 reads SQVTM; CDR2 reads ANQGSEA. V was cut by 6 bases and J by 2 bases, with 14 bases left in between. The CDR3 extends over 13 amino acids.

Source: peripheral blood, taken in a trial of Ad26.COV2.S vaccine versus placebo. This sequence originates from a person aged 18-60 years who received the Ad26.COV2.S COVID-19 vaccine or a placebo. This chain links TRBV29-1 with TRBJ2-7; possibly TRBD1 for D (6 bases). As DNA, the CDR3 is TGCAGCGTCAGGGGCGGTAAGACCTACGAGCAGTACTTC. Translated: CSVRGGKTYEQYF.